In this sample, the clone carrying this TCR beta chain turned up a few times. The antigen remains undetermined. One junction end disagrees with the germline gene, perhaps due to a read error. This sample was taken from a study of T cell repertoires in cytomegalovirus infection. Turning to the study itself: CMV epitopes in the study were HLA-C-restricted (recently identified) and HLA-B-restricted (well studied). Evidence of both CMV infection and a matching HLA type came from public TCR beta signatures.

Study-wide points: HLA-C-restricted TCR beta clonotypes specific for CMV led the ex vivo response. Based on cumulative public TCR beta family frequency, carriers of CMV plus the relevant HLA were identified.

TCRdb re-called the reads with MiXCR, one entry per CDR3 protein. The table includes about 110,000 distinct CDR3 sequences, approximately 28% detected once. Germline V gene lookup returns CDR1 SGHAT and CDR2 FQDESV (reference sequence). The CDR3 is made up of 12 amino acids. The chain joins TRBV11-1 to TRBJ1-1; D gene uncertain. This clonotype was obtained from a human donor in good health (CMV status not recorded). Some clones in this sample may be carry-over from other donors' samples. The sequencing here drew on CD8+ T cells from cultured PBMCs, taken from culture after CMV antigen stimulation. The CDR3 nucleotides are TGTGCCAGCAGCTTAGGGGGTGTGAATGTTGAATTT. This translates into CASSLGGVNVEF.